This T cell receptor beta chain was sequenced during a study of immune cell composition in non-small cell lung cancer. Study-wide results and limits: Clones >0.5% enriched in tumour were rarer in adenocarcinoma (about 33%) than squamous (roughly 75%). TIL tumour reactivity correlated with maximal tumour-associated clone frequency in adenocarcinoma.

Measured with immunoSEQ multiplex PCR; TCRdb has only the in-frame clones, and not every one. This table has some 9,000 clones, under 70% appearing once. The germline V gene encodes CDR1 LNHNV and CDR2 YYDKDF (reference sequence). V dropped 8 bases and J dropped 5; count of bases not matched to a gene: 12. CDR3 length: 14 residues. Normal lung sampling was at least 3 cm from the tumour, as distant as possible. Frozen unsorted single-cell suspensions supplied the genomic DNA. Note on this clone: Antigen: not known. Other DNA variants within this sample encode the same CDR3.

Sequencing input: non-adjacent lung tissue. The V gene is TRBV15, the J gene TRBJ2-7; TRBD1 matches at 7 bases. This TCR was sampled from a human donor with non-small cell lung cancer. The DNA for the CDR3 is TGTGCCACCGCGCCACAGGGGCTAGTCCACGAGCAGTACTTC. Encoded protein: CATAPQGLVHEQYF. The complete variable domain, with remaining parts taken from reference TRBV15 and TRBJ2-7, reads DAMVIQNPRYQVTQFGKPVTLSCSQTLNHNVMYWYQQKSSQAPKLLFHYYDKDFNNEADTPDNFQSRRPNTSFCFLDIRSPGLGDTAMYLCATAPQGLVHEQYFGPGTRLTVT.